Following are 16 T cell receptor beta chains from one sample sequenced in a study of identical twins. TCRdb re-called the 5' RACE reads with MiXCR, one entry per CDR3 protein. Of more than 400,000 distinct CDR3 sequences in the sample, 13% to 15% were seen once. The same data also went into a second study, on yellow fever vaccine responses in identical twins.

The specimen was CD4+ T cells sorted from blood. These receptors were collected from a young woman in good health.

The chain joins TRBV10-3 to TRBJ2-5; 7 bases fit TRBD2. The trim removed 4 bases at V and 3 bases at J, leaving 5 bases unmatched. CDR3 length: 14 residues. The germline V gene encodes CDR1 ENHRY and CDR2 SYGVKD. CDR3 DNA sequence: TGTGCCATCAGTGGGCAGGGAGGGAAAGAGACCCAGTACTTC. This sequence encodes CAISGQGGKETQYF.

V and J are TRBV10-3 and TRBJ2-7, with D perhaps TRBD2 (6 bases). Germline V lookup: CDR1 ENHRY, CDR2 SYGVKD. This CDR3 spans 15 amino acids. V dropped 10 bases and J dropped 0 bases, with 19 bases sitting between them. The CDR3 nucleotides read TGTGCCACCCAACGGTCTAGCGATAGCTCCTACGAGCAGTACTTC. Protein sequence: CATQRSSDSSYEQYF.

This chain connects TRBV20-1 to TRBJ2-7; D is tentatively TRBD1 or TRBD2 (5 bases each). Germline CDR1 DFQATT, CDR2 SNEGSKA (reference sequence). V was trimmed by 6 bases and J by 3 bases, leaving 15 bases between them. This CDR3 has 13 residues. The CDR3 DNA reads as TGCAGTGCCCCGGGGCCCTGGGGCTACGAGCAGTACGTC. It codes for CSAPGPWGYEQYV.

This clonotype came up a few times. The gene calls are TRBV11-1 and TRBJ2-7; 7 positions match TRBD1. Trimming at V came to 7 bases and at J to 4 bases, leaving 10 bases not matched to a gene. Per the germline V gene, CDR1 is SGHAT and CDR2 is FQDESV (reference sequence). The CDR3 is made up of 14 amino acids. CDR3 sequence reads: CASTSRGRRYEQYF. For the CDR3, the DNA is TGTGCCAGCACCTCAAGGGGGCGCAGGTACGAGCAGTACTTC.

A few counts support this clonotype. The chain carries TRBV12-3 or TRBV12-4 and TRBJ2-2, with D perhaps matching TRBD2 (6 bases). CDR3 length: 14 residues. Trimming removed 3 bases from V and 7 bases from J, with 12 bases in between. CDR3 protein: CASSFGGSGGELFF. In DNA form, the CDR3 reads TGTGCCAGCAGTTTTGGGGGGTCTGGCGGGGAGCTGTTTTTT.

This sequence joins TRBV29-1 and TRBJ2-5; D is unclear. Germline V CDR1 and CDR2: SQVTM, ANQGSEA. Trimming stripped 4 bases from V and 1 base from J, with 4 bases between. The length of the CDR3 is 11 residues. This CDR3 is CSVGGQETQYF. CDR3 sequence (DNA): TGCAGCGTTGGGGGCCAAGAGACCCAGTACTTC.

This clonotype was picked up a small number of times. This chain links TRBV4-2 with TRBJ2-7, with 10 nucleotides matching TRBD1. Germline CDR1 LGHNA, CDR2 YNFKEQ. The CDR3 is made up of 16 amino acids. V was clipped by 2 bases and J by 5 bases; unmatched bases: 9. CDR3 loop: CASSQTGTGVSHEQYF. CDR3 in DNA: TGTGCCAGCAGCCAAACAGGGACAGGGGTTTCCCACGAGCAGTACTTC.

This clonotype was observed a handful of times. The gene calls are TRBV29-1 and TRBJ2-3; TRBD1 matches at 8 bases. The ends lost 0 bases at V and 7 bases at J; junction bases unmatched: 9. Germline CDR1 SQVTM, CDR2 ANQGSEA. The CDR3 covers 15 residues. CDR3 coding DNA: TGCAGCGTTGAAGACCCGCGGACAGGGCGGAATACGCAGTATTTT. Translation gives CSVEDPRTGRNTQYF.

The chain has TRBV12-3 or TRBV12-4 and TRBJ2-1; D perhaps matches TRBD1 (6 bases). Deletions cut 8 bases from V and 5 bases from J, with 25 bases between. The length of the CDR3 is 17 residues. The CDR3 loop is CASAREKGTGFDNEQFF. CDR3 coding DNA: TGTGCCAGCGCGAGGGAGAAGGGTACAGGGTTCGACAATGAGCAGTTCTTC.

The chain links TRBV20-1 to TRBJ1-2; a possible D gene is TRBD1 (6 bases). The germline V and J ends were trimmed by 0 bases and 2 bases, with 13 bases remaining between them. This CDR3 spans 15 amino acids. Germline assignment: CDR1 DFQATT and CDR2 SNEGSKA (reference sequence). DNA of the CDR3: TGCAGTGCTAGAGACGGACAGAGGTGGAACTATGGCTACACCTTC. This gives the protein CSARDGQRWNYGYTF.

This sequence joins TRBV4-1 and TRBJ2-6; a weak D match, TRBD2 (6 bases). V was trimmed by 0 bases and J by 0 bases, leaving 12 bases between them. This CDR3 contains 18 residues. The germline gives CDR1 MGHRA, CDR2 YSYEKL. This chain's CDR3 is CASSQEGGYGSGANVLTF. In DNA form, the CDR3 reads TGCGCCAGCAGCCAAGAGGGAGGATATGGCTCTGGGGCCAACGTCCTGACTTTC.

The chain links TRBV6-5 to TRBJ2-7; maybe TRBD1 (5 bases). The CDR3 is 15 residues long. CDR1 is MNHEY, CDR2 SVGAGI, per germline. V shed 2 bases and J shed 4 bases, with 15 bases lying between them. CDR3: CASSYRLSPGYEQYF. In DNA, the CDR3 is TGTGCCAGCAGTTACAGGTTGAGCCCAGGGTACGAGCAGTACTTC.

In its sample, this clonotype was seen a few times. This rearrangement joins TRBV15 to TRBJ2-3; D is unclear. CDR3 size: 12 residues. Trimming cost V 5 bases and J 7 bases, with 10 bases left between them. CDR1 and CDR2 (germline): LNHNV, YYDKDF (reference sequence). CDR3 bases: TGTGCCACCAGCGCTGGTTCAAATACGCAGTATTTT. Translation gives CATSAGSNTQYF.

The V gene is TRBV29-1, the J gene TRBJ2-1, with 7 bases lining up with TRBD1. With 3 bases clipped from V and 10 bases from J, the junction kept 21 bases outside the gene matches. Germline assignment: CDR1 SQVTM and CDR2 ANQGSEA. This CDR3 spans 17 amino acids. CDR3 region: CSVDEGQPPSMGLEQFF. CDR3 nucleotides: TGCAGCGTTGACGAGGGACAGCCTCCTTCTATGGGGTTAGAGCAGTTCTTC.

The chain's CDR3 is CSVFISYNEQFF. The CDR3 coding sequence is TGCAGCGTTTTTATCTCCTACAATGAGCAGTTCTTC. The V call is TRBV29-1, the J call TRBJ2-1; the D is unclear. In germline, CDR1 is SQVTM, CDR2 ANQGSEA. The V end lost 5 bases, the J end lost 0 bases, and 5 bases lay between the germline ends. The CDR3 sequence is 12 residues long.

The chain carries TRBV12-3 or TRBV12-4 and TRBJ2-1, with D possibly matching TRBD1 (8 bases). The CDR3 consists of 16 residues. Trimming removed 7 bases from V and 5 bases from J, with 21 bases in between. The CDR3 nucleotides read TGTGCCAGCATGGGGGGGGACAGGCCAGGTAACAATGAGCAGTTCTTC. Protein: CASMGGDRPGNNEQFF.